This T cell receptor (beta chain) appears in the sequencing data of a study of blood T cells in healthy people across ages. CDR3 length equals 14 residues. Every participating donor contributed roughly 9.6 milliliters of peripheral blood through a draw. For the second PCR, which ran for roughly 6 to 12 cycles, a sample-barcoded 5' primer and a J-beta primer mix were used. TCRdb re-called the 5' RACE reads through MiXCR, storing one row per CDR3 protein. The sample comprises about 1.8 million distinct CDR3 sequences, approximately 50% of which are singletons, and more than 2% rests with the top ten. V is TRBV21-1 and J is TRBJ2-7; no DNA check was done on the table's D call, TRBD2. TRBV21-1 is described as a pseudogene. This clonotype was obtained from a woman aged 35 to 49 in good health. Sequenced sample: blood. The CDR3 sequence is CASSKLGHNYEQYF. The CDR3 DNA is TGTGCCAGCAGCAAGTTAGGGCACAACTACGAGCAGTACTTC.